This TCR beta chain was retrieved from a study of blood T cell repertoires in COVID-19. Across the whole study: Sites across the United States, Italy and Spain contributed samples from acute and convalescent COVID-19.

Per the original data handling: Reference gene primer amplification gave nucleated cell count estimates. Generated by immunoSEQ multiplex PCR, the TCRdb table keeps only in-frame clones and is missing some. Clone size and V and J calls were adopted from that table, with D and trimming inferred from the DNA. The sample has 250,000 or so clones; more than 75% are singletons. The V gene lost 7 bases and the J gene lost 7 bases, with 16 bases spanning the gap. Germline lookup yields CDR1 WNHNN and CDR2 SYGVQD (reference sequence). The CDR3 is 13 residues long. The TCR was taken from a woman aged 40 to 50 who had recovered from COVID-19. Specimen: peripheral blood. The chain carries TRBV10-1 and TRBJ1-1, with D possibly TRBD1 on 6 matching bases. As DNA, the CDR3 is TGCGCCAGCACCGCAGGGGAAATAGGTGAAGCTTTCTTT. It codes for CASTAGEIGEAFF.